What follows are 13 T cell receptor beta chains derived from one specimen sequenced in a study of control samples from healthy donors and cancer patients. The protocol was immunoSEQ multiplex PCR, while the TCRdb copy is restricted to in-frame clones and leaves out a portion. The data show 95,000 to 110,000 clones, approximately 90% seen once. Sequencing was carried out using PBMCs. These receptors were taken from a man in his fifties or sixties with lung cancer.

The CDR3 sequence: CAWSGGGLAEAFF. The DNA of the CDR3 is TGTGCCTGGAGTGGCGGGGGCCTCGCTGAAGCTTTCTTT. The V and J genes are TRBV30 and TRBJ1-1; a weak D match, TRBD1 (6 bases). The CDR3 spans 13 residues. The germline gives CDR1 GTSNPN, CDR2 SVGIG (reference sequence). V was cut by 1 base and J by 6 bases, with 12 bases left in between.

V and J are TRBV5-5 and TRBJ2-5; D remains unclear. CDR3 length equals 14 residues. V was shortened by 7 bases and J by 3 bases, with 16 bases between the two germline ends. Germline lookup yields CDR1 SGHKS and CDR2 YYEKEE (reference sequence). CDR3: CASQVGRTKETQYF. CDR3 in DNA: TGTGCCAGCCAAGTGGGCCGTACAAAAGAGACCCAGTACTTC.

The chain combines TRBV5-5 with TRBJ1-5, with TRBD1 matching 7 bases. Trimming at V came to 2 bases and at J to 6 bases, leaving 8 bases not matched to a gene. The CDR3 is 15 amino acids. Germline values: CDR1 SGHKS, CDR2 YYEKEE (reference sequence). The CDR3 DNA sequence: TGTGCCAGCAGCTTCTTTGTAGGGGGCACTCAGCCCCAGCATTTT. Its translation is CASSFFVGGTQPQHF.

The rearrangement uses TRBV11-2 and TRBJ1-6, with 8 bases fitting TRBD1. Looked up from germline, CDR1 is SGHAT and CDR2 is FQNNGV. This CDR3 has 14 amino acids. V shed 5 bases and J 10 bases; nucleotides not matched to a gene: 7. CDR3 DNA: TGTGCCAGCAGCCGACAGGGGAGAGAGTCACCCCTCCACTTT. It encodes CASSRQGRESPLHF.

The chain joins TRBV7-3 to TRBJ2-7; maybe TRBD2 (5 bases). Trimming left V 5 bases short and J 1 base short, with 9 bases between. The germline V gene has CDR1 SGHTA and CDR2 FQGTGA. The CDR3 covers 13 residues. In DNA form, the CDR3 reads TGTGCCAGCAGCCCCGGAGGTTCCTACGAGCAGTACTTC. As protein: CASSPGGSYEQYF. The variable domain in full, completed from reference TRBV7-3 and TRBJ2-7, reads GAGVSQTPSNKVTEKGKYVELRCDPISGHTALYWYRQSLGQGPEFLIYFQGTGAADDSGLPNDRFFAVRPEGSVSTLKIQRTERGDSAVYLCASSPGGSYEQYFGPGTRLTVT.

J is TRBJ1-1 and V is TRBV29-1; D gene uncertain. The germline gives CDR1 SQVTM, CDR2 ANQGSEA. This CDR3 comprises 13 residues. Trimming removed 7 bases at V and 3 bases at J, with 15 bases between. The CDR3 DNA is TGCAGCGCTCAGACCTCTAGGGACACTGAAGCTTTCTTT. Protein sequence: CSAQTSRDTEAFF.

The chain joins TRBV6-5 to TRBJ2-1, with D possibly being TRBD1 or TRBD2 (5 bases each). Germline loops: CDR1 MNHEY, CDR2 SVGAGI. This CDR3 has 14 amino acids. V dropped 5 bases and J dropped 6 bases, with 14 bases sitting between them. The CDR3 sequence: CASSRNQGPNEQFF. The CDR3 coding sequence is TGTGCCAGCAGTCGAAATCAGGGACCCAATGAGCAGTTCTTC.

The V call is TRBV19, the J call TRBJ1-2; D unclear. The CDR3 spans 11 residues. V was trimmed by 3 bases and J by 5 bases, leaving 4 bases between them. Per the germline V gene, CDR1 is LNHDA and CDR2 is SQIVND (reference sequence). DNA for the CDR3: TGTGCCAGTAGTATCCAGTATGGCTACACCTTC. Its translation: CASSIQYGYTF.

The rearrangement uses TRBV7-2 and TRBJ2-3, with D unresolved. Between the trimmed V and J ends, which lost 5 bases and 0 bases, there was a span of 15 bases. The CDR3 spans 16 residues. Germline assignment: CDR1 SGHTA and CDR2 FQGNSA. The CDR3 nucleotides read TGTGCCAGCAGCGTAAACGGCATTCCTAGCACAGATACGCAGTATTTT. Its translation is CASSVNGIPSTDTQYF.

The rearrangement uses TRBV11-3 and TRBJ2-7; TRBD1 is a possible D gene (6 bases). Germline V gene data show CDR1 as SGHNT and CDR2 as YENEEA. This CDR3 has 14 amino acids. V shed 3 bases and J shed 6 bases, with 15 bases lying between them. As DNA, the CDR3 is TGTGCCAGCAGCTTGACCCACACAGGGAGCGAGCAGTACGTC. Its protein product is CASSLTHTGSEQYV.

The V and J genes are TRBV18 and TRBJ1-2; no clear D. Between the trimmed V and J ends, which lost 5 bases and 3 bases, there was a span of 10 bases. In germline, CDR1 is KGHSH, CDR2 LQKENI. The CDR3 is 13 residues long. CDR3 residues: CASSSGSDYGYTF. The CDR3 DNA reads as TGTGCCAGCTCAAGCGGTTCCGACTATGGCTACACCTTC.

The chain carries TRBV18 and TRBJ2-7, with D possibly TRBD2 on 6 matching bases. The CDR3 is 14 amino acids. CDR1 KGHSH and CDR2 LQKENI come from the germline V gene. V gave up 3 bases and J gave up 0 bases, with 9 bases separating them. Here the CDR3 reads CASSPTAGSYEQYV. DNA of the CDR3: TGTGCCAGCTCACCGACAGCGGGCTCCTACGAGCAGTACGTC.

This chain links TRBV3-1 (or the pseudogene TRBV3-2) with TRBJ1-6; D gene unclear. Germline V lookup: CDR1 LGHDT, CDR2 YNNKEL (reference sequence). V was shortened by 4 bases and J by 5 bases, with 12 bases between the two germline ends. The CDR3 contains 15 residues. CDR3 sequence reads: CASSPYSLNNSPLHF. The CDR3 DNA reads TGTGCCAGCAGCCCCTACTCACTGAATAATTCACCCCTCCACTTT.